Sequencing of this T cell receptor (beta chain) was carried out in a study of blood T cell repertoires in COVID-19. Study background: COVID-19 samples collected from the United States, Italy and Spain covered acute and convalescent phases. PBMCs, B-cell-depleted T cells, or T cells provided the cDNA or gDNA that made up the material.

In the original analysis: The authors estimated nucleated cell counts from reference gene primer amplification. Measured with immunoSEQ multiplex PCR; TCRdb has only the in-frame clones, and not every one. The V and J calls and clone size are taken from that table; D and trimming were inferred from the DNA. The sample contains 200,000 to 250,000 clones, about 78% of which appear only once. The V end lost 4 bases, the J end lost 3 bases, and 12 bases lay between the germline ends. Germline CDR1 and CDR2: SQVTM and ANQGSEA. The length of the CDR3 is 13 residues. The V gene is TRBV29-1, the J gene TRBJ1-1; D uncertain. The source is an older woman with acute or convalescent COVID-19. The sequenced sample was peripheral blood. The CDR3 is CSVVLVLDTEAFF. The CDR3 DNA follows: TGCAGCGTTGTACTGGTCCTCGACACTGAAGCTTTCTTT.